This TCR beta chain was captured by sequencing in a study of blood T cell repertoires in COVID-19. As for the study in general: The United States, Italy and Spain provided the acute and convalescent COVID-19 samples. Sources were T cells, B-cell-depleted T cells, or PBMCs; the material itself was cDNA or gDNA.

In the authors' methods: Cell counts per sample came from amplifying reference gene primers. Sequencing was performed with immunoSEQ multiplex PCR; in TCRdb, only in-frame clones are kept and a portion is missing. D and trimming were read from the DNA, whereas the V and J calls and clone size are those reported in that table. The sample contains over 95,000 clones, roughly 76% of which appear only once. Germline V gene sequence: CDR1 KGHSH, CDR2 LQKENI. Trimming pared 5 bases from V and 5 bases from J, leaving 15 bases between. This CDR3 has 14 residues. This receptor was identified in a human donor in a cohort sampled during active COVID-19. V usage is TRBV18 and J usage is TRBJ1-1; D possibly corresponds to TRBD1 (6 bases). The source material was peripheral blood. Written as DNA, the CDR3 is TGTGCCAGCTCATTCAGCAGGGGAGGGACTGAAGCTTTCTTT. Protein sequence: CASSFSRGGTEAFF.